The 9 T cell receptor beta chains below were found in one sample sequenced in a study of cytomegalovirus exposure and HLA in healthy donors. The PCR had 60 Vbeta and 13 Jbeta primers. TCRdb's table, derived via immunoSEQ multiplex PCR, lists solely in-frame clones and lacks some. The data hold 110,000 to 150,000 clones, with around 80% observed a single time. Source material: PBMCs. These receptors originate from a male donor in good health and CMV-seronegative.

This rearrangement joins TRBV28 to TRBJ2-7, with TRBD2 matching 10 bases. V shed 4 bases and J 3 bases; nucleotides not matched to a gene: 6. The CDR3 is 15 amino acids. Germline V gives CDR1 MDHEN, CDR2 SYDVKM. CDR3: CASSSPTSGFYEQYF. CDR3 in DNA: TGTGCCAGCAGTTCACCGACTAGCGGGTTCTACGAGCAGTACTTC.

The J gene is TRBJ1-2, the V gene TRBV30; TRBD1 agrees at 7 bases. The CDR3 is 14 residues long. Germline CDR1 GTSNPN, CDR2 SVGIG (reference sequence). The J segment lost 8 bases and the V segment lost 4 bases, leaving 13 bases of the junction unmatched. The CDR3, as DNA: TGTGCCTGGAAGAAGACAGGGTCTGTCGTAGGCTACACCTTC. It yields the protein CAWKKTGSVVGYTF.

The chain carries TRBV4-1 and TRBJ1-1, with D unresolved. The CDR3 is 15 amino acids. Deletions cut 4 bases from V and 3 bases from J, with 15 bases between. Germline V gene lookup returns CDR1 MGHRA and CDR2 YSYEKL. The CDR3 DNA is TGCGCCAGCAGCCGTCGCCGGGAGTTGGACACTGAAGCTTTCTTT. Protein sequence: CASSRRRELDTEAFF.

CDR3 nucleotides: TGTGCCAGCAGTTCCGTTACTAATTGGGCCGGGGAGCTGTTTTTT. Its protein product is CASSSVTNWAGELFF. V gene TRBV27 combines with J gene TRBJ2-2, with unresolved D. V lost 4 bases to trimming and J lost 6 bases, with 15 bases between them. Germline V lookup: CDR1 MNHEY, CDR2 SMNVEV (reference sequence). This CDR3 comprises 15 residues.

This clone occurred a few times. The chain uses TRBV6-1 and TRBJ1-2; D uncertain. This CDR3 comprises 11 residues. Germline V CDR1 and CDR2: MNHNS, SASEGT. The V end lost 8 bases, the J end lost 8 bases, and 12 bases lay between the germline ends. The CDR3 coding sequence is TGTGCCAGCGGCCCGAGAGGAGGCTACACCTTC. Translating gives CASGPRGGYTF.

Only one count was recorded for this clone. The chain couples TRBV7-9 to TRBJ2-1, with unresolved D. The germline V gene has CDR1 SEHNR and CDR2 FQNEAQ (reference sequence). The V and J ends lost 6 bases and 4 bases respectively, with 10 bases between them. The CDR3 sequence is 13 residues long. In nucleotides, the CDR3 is TGTGCCAGCAGTCCTCCTCCGTACAATGAGCAGTTCTTC. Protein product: CASSPPPYNEQFF.

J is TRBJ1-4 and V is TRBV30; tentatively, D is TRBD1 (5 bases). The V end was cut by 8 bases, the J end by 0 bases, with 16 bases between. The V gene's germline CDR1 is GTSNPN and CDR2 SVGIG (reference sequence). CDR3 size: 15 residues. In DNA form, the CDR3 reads TGTGCCGGGACCTTGCGGGGCGCAACTAATGAAAAACTGTTTTTT. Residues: CAGTLRGATNEKLFF.

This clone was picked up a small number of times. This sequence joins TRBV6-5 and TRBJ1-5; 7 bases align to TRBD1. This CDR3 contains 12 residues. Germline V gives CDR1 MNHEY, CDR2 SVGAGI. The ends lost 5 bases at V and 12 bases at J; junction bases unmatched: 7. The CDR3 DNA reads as TGTGCCAGCAGTAACGGACAGGCCCGCCAGCATTTT. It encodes CASSNGQARQHF.

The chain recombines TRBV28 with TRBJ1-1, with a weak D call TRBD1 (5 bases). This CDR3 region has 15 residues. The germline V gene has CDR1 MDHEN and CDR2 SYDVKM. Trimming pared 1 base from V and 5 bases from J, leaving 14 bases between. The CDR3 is CASSLLSQGNTEAFF. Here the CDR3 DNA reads TGTGCCAGCAGTTTATTGTCCCAGGGAAATACTGAAGCTTTCTTT.